The present T cell receptor (beta chain) was sequenced within a study of STAT3 mutations in large granular lymphocyte leukemia. Study overall: Roughly half the longitudinally sequenced T-LGLL patients had canonical STAT3 mutations. Over half of T-LGLL patients had one or more immunosuppressive regimens.

Germline V gene sequence: CDR1 SGHRS, CDR2 YFSETQ. V was shortened by 2 bases and J by 6 bases, with 14 bases between the two germline ends. The CDR3 length is 14 residues. Here immunoSEQ multiplex PCR was the method, and the copy in TCRdb shows in-frame clones only, minus some. The repertoire holds approximately 22,000 clones, with 94% as singletons. The study, taken as a whole, reports: In about 35% of the 18 patients, new TCR clonotypes emerged after therapy. Every T-LGLL patient had at least one immunodominant TCRbeta clonotype. Clonal expansion was inferred from samples taken at other timepoints.

Notes on this clone: Antigen unknown.

This receptor was identified in a man aged 35-49 years with T-cell large granular lymphocyte leukemia. Some clones in this sample may be carry-over from other donors' samples. Sequencing used peripheral blood mononuclear cells. This sequence joins TRBV5-1 and TRBJ1-2; D is possibly TRBD1 (5 bases). The CDR3 bases are TGCGCCAGCAGCTTCCGGGACGCCGGAGATGGCTACACCTTC. Translating gives CASSFRDAGDGYTF.